This TCR beta chain is from a study of brain T cells in children with intractable seizures (dated by TCRdb to the early 2020s). Notes on the research overall: A NanoString immunology panel was first used to screen resected brain tissue from roughly 52 pediatric epilepsy surgery cases for immune gene transcripts. Among the roughly twelve selected surgery cases, eight also had pre-surgery blood sequenced, leaving four with brain tissue only.

This specimen's time point label, per the study, means: resected brain tissue, or blood drawn just prior to surgery. The surgery cases that showed the highest brain T cell transcript signatures were chosen for TCR beta chain sequencing of brain tissue, and of blood when it was available. Prior to surgery, the patients had been treated with at least one anti-epileptic drug. The TCR-sequenced patients were children whose drug-resistant epilepsy was caused by tuberous sclerosis complex, focal cortical dysplasia, Rasmussen encephalitis or hemimegalencephaly. The Monarch genomic DNA purification kit was used to extract bulk genomic DNA from unsorted brain tissue and from whole blood. The immunoSEQ assay was used to generate TCR beta chain sequences from genomic DNA. As for how the authors treated the data: CDR3 sequences that did not begin with the conserved framework cysteine at position 104 were removed by hand. Clonality was calculated as one minus the normalized Shannon's Diversity Index, with values ranging from 0 (maximal diversity) to 1 (oligoclonal). Differences in the frequency of the same CDR3 between samples, such as brain versus blood, were assessed with chi-squared comparison-of-proportions tests. Public clonotypes were found by searching immuneACCESS, and the VDJdb browser was used to assess similarity to known antiviral clonotypes. TCRdb obtained this table from immuneACCESS and retained in-frame rearrangements with V and J assigned. These tables miss some clones; where compared with another copy, unresolved V genes account for less than half of the shortfall, and the remainder is unexplained. V, J and clone size reflect that table, while D and trimming were determined from the DNA. The sample includes approximately 40,000 clones, with 90% observed a single time. Of the sample, just under 6.5% falls within the top ten clones.

This clone showed up just a few times. Its antigen is currently not known. Base qualities are missing; no much larger clone stands one base away. Here is what the overall study found, with its caveats: Because sequencing depth differed between pre- and post-surgery blood, the absence of clones from the pre-surgery sample may reflect undersampling. Viral specificity was inferred only from CDR3 sequence similarity, and patients' HCMV serostatus was unknown.

The CDR3 covers 15 residues, taking in both the cysteine and the phenylalanine. The kept DNA is CDR3 alone, 45 bases in frame from the first base. CDR1 SGHTA and CDR2 FQGNSA were looked up in the germline V gene. The V and J ends are trimmed by 5 bases and 2 bases, leaving 13 bases between them. Sequencing was performed on peripheral blood, taken at surgery. This sequence uses TRBV7-2 and TRBJ1-5; tentative D gene TRBD1, with 6 bases matching. The TCR was taken from a girl aged 2 to 10 with tuberous sclerosis and intractable seizures. In nucleotide form, the sequence is TGTGCCAGCAGCCCACAGGGATGGGGCAATCAGCCCCAGCATTTT. Translated, it gives CASSPQGWGNQPQHF.